The sequence of this T cell receptor (beta chain) was determined in a study of cytomegalovirus exposure and HLA in healthy donors. CDR3 length: 13 residues. Germline assignment: CDR1 SEHNR and CDR2 FQNEAQ (reference sequence). Trimming took 4 bases from V and 9 from J, leaving 14 bases between them. In the PCR, 60 Vbeta and 13 Jbeta primers were used. The method was immunoSEQ multiplex PCR; TCRdb's version includes in-frame clones alone and lacks a portion of them. The profile covers about 110,000 clones, with approximately 82% appearing a single time and 7% to 10% taken by the ten largest. The source is a man aged 35-49 years in good health and CMV-seropositive. V and J are TRBV7-9 and TRBJ2-3; D unclear. Sequencing used PBMCs. The chain's CDR3 is CASSSTGVRTQYF. The CDR3 DNA follows: TGTGCCAGCAGCTCAACCGGAGTTCGGACGCAGTATTTT.